This is a list of T cell receptor beta chains from one sample in a study of T cells after posttransplantation cyclophosphamide. TCRdb's copy holds only in-frame clones and misses some; the assay was immunoSEQ multiplex PCR. Counted here are 15,000 to 25,000 clones, about 85% occurring once; the ten biggest clones make up 7% to 8%. Sequenced here: PBMCs, sampled after allogeneic stem cell transplant with posttransplant cyclophosphamide. The source of these receptors is a female patient aged 40-50 years who received an allogeneic stem cell transplant from a related donor, was CMV-positive, and had no GVHD. The graft donor may be the source of some T cells. Each CDR3 is given with its conserved first and last residue. The order of the fields is CDR3 protein, CDR3 DNA, D gene, clone size, J gene, V gene. A D gene is named only where the DNA matches it firmly. Some rows mark clone size as missing; the rest say once, few, many or name a class of expanded clone.

CDR3aa: CASSYATGAGTQYF
CDR3nt: TGTGCCAGCAGTTACGCGACAGGGGCAGGGACCCAGTACTTC
d_gene: TRBD1
abundance: NA
j_gene: TRBJ2-5
v_gene: TRBV6-5

CDR3aa: CASSHPGGETQYF
CDR3nt: TGTGCCAGCAGCCATCCCGGGGGAGAGACCCAGTACTTC
d_gene: NA
abundance: NA
j_gene: TRBJ2-5
v_gene: TRBV14

CDR3aa: CAWRTDVSGPGYEQYF
CDR3nt: TGTGCCTGGAGGACCGACGTTAGCGGGCCCGGCTACGAGCAGTACTTC
d_gene: TRBD2
abundance: NA
j_gene: TRBJ2-7
v_gene: TRBV30

CDR3aa: CASSPNPLTGIYEQYF
CDR3nt: TGTGCCAGCTCACCCAATCCCTTGACAGGGATCTACGAGCAGTACTTC
d_gene: TRBD1
abundance: NA
j_gene: TRBJ2-7
v_gene: TRBV18

CDR3aa: CASSRVTDAYGYTF
CDR3nt: TGTGCCAGCAGCCGGGTGACAGACGCCTATGGCTACACCTTC
d_gene: NA
abundance: once
j_gene: TRBJ1-2
v_gene: TRBV27

CDR3aa: CASSPGRLASSYNEQFF
CDR3nt: TGTGCCAGCAGCCCGGGTCGGCTAGCGAGCTCCTACAATGAGCAGTTCTTC
d_gene: NA
abundance: NA
j_gene: TRBJ2-1
v_gene: TRBV7-3

CDR3aa: CASSYSSGHNSPLHF
CDR3nt: TGTGCCAGCAGTTACTCGTCAGGGCATAATTCACCCCTCCACTTT
d_gene: NA
abundance: NA
j_gene: TRBJ1-6
v_gene: TRBV6-5

CDR3aa: CASSWSLLEQYF
CDR3nt: TGTGCCAGCAGCTGGTCCCTTCTAGAGCAGTACTTC
d_gene: NA
abundance: NA
j_gene: TRBJ2-7
v_gene: TRBV7-9

CDR3aa: CATSREPPGTDRTTNEKLFF
CDR3nt: TGTGCCACCAGCAGAGAGCCGCCAGGGACAGATCGTACCACTAATGAAAAACTGTTTTTT
d_gene: TRBD1
abundance: NA
j_gene: TRBJ1-4
v_gene: TRBV15

CDR3aa: CASSPQDSAYEQYF
CDR3nt: TGTGCCAGCTCCCCCCAGGACAGCGCCTACGAGCAGTACTTC
d_gene: NA
abundance: NA
j_gene: TRBJ2-7
v_gene: TRBV18